This record looks at one T cell receptor beta chain sequence and its context. Germline CDR1 is ENHRY and CDR2 is SYGVKD. J gave up 0 bases and V 9 bases, and 11 bases lay outside the gene matches. CDR3 length equals 16 residues. As processed by the authors: Amplified reference gene primers provided the basis for estimating nucleated cell counts. Only in-frame clones appear in the TCRdb table, and some are missing; sequencing was by immunoSEQ multiplex PCR. V, J and clone size are those of that table, while D and trimming were read from the DNA. The sample contains under 400,000 clones, 87% of which appear only once. The sample originates from a study of blood T cell repertoires in COVID-19. In the study overall: Either two negative PCRs, clearance, or symptom resolution qualified Cohort 3 donors as recovered.

This clonotype originated in a man between 35 and 55 years old in a cohort exposed to, infected with or recovered from COVID-19 (not recorded which). Sequences were obtained from PBMCs or T cells enriched from blood (not recorded which). The chain is built from TRBV10-3 and TRBJ1-3; 7 positions match TRBD1. The CDR3: CAITRDRLISGNTIYF. The CDR3 DNA reads as TGTGCCATTACCCGGGACAGACTTATCTCTGGAAACACCATATATTTT.